The rows below give T cell receptor beta chains drawn from one sample of a study of blood T cell repertoires in COVID-19. Profiling relied on immunoSEQ multiplex PCR, and the TCRdb table lists in-frame clones only, not all of them. The table lists a few hundred thousand clones, 80% of them singletons. The specimen was PBMCs or T cells enriched from blood (not recorded which). These receptors were taken from a woman aged 40 to 50 with acute COVID-19. Both conserved end residues are part of each CDR3. Each record gives: D gene, clone size, J gene, V gene, CDR3 protein, CDR3 DNA. A D gene is named only where the DNA matches it firmly. Clone size is given for some rows only: seen once, a few or many times, or a class if the clone is expanded.

TRBD1,NA,TRBJ1-5,TRBV19,CASSIGDREEQPQHF,TGTGCCAGTAGTATAGGTGACAGGGAAGAACAGCCCCAGCATTTT
TRBD1,NA,TRBJ2-7,TRBV7-8,CASSLRPGQGSAQYF,TGTGCCAGCAGCCTACGACCGGGACAGGGTTCGGCCCAGTACTTC
NA,NA,TRBJ2-5,TRBV28,CASSSKFQETQYF,TGTGCCAGCAGTTCTAAATTCCAAGAGACCCAGTACTTC
TRBD1,NA,TRBJ1-1,TRBV6-5,CASSPQGQGATEAFF,TGTGCCAGCAGTCCCCAGGGACAGGGGGCCACTGAAGCTTTCTTT
TRBD2,NA,TRBJ2-7,TRBV6-6,CASRPPRRGDYEQYF,TGTGCCAGCAGACCCCCTAGGCGGGGGGACTACGAGCAGTACTTC
TRBD1,once,TRBJ1-1,TRBV28,CASPAGTGAGTEAFF,TGTGCCAGTCCCGCCGGAACAGGGGCAGGGACTGAAGCTTTCTTT
NA,NA,TRBJ1-1,TRBV28,CASRNRATNTEAFF,TGTGCCAGCAGAAACAGGGCTACGAACACTGAAGCTTTCTTT
NA,NA,TRBJ1-1,TRBV19,CASSTSPGTEAFF,TGTGCCAGTAGTACATCCCCGGGCACTGAAGCTTTCTTT
TRBD1,NA,TRBJ1-2,TRBV7-9,CASSSYGTGIRYTF,TGTGCCAGCAGCTCCTACGGGACAGGGATCCGATACACCTTC
NA,NA,TRBJ1-5,TRBV18,CASSQLFEEDQPQHF,TGTGCCAGCTCACAGCTGTTTGAAGAGGATCAGCCCCAGCATTTT
TRBD2,NA,TRBJ2-1,TRBV3-1/TRBV3-2,CASSQGTSGINEQFF,TGTGCCAGCAGCCAAGGGACTAGCGGAATCAATGAGCAGTTCTTC
TRBD2,NA,TRBJ2-1,TRBV7-9,CASSPRSGRPYNEQFF,TGTGCCAGCAGCCCTAGGAGCGGGAGACCTTACAATGAGCAGTTCTTC
NA,NA,TRBJ1-1,TRBV6-5,CASSYSYREGSTEAFF,TGTGCCAGCAGTTACTCATACAGGGAAGGGAGCACTGAAGCTTTCTTT
NA,NA,TRBJ2-7,TRBV25-1,CASSPPGDLGKNEQYF,TGTGCCAGCAGTCCCCCGGGGGACCTGGGAAAAAACGAGCAGTACTTC
TRBD1,NA,TRBJ2-2,TRBV7-3,CASSFGQGNTGELFF,TGTGCCAGCAGCTTTGGACAGGGGAACACCGGGGAGCTGTTTTTT
NA,once,TRBJ1-2,TRBV3-1/TRBV3-2,CASSQAPQGYLGYTF,TGTGCCAGCAGCCAAGCGCCGCAGGGATATCTAGGCTACACCTTC
TRBD1,NA,TRBJ1-2,TRBV6-5,CASRGTGGGGYTF,TGTGCCAGCAGAGGAACAGGGGGCGGGGGCTACACCTTC
NA,NA,TRBJ2-3,TRBV9,CASSGRGSGTDTQYF,TGTGCCAGCAGCGGACGGGGGTCTGGCACAGATACGCAGTATTTT
NA,few,TRBJ1-5,TRBV4-2,CASSQEQGGGNQPQHF,TGTGCCAGCAGCCAAGAACAGGGAGGGGGCAATCAGCCCCAGCATTTT
TRBD1,NA,TRBJ2-7,TRBV5-6,CASSGGQGSAYEQYF,TGTGCCAGCAGCGGTGGACAGGGGAGCGCCTACGAGCAGTACTTC
NA,once,TRBJ2-7,TRBV20-1,CSAMRGGEQYF,TGCAGTGCTATGCGGGGAGGCGAGCAGTACTTC
NA,NA,TRBJ2-5,TRBV9,CASSPTDSIRETQYF,TGTGCCAGCAGCCCGACGGACAGCATCCGAGAGACCCAGTACTTC
TRBD1,NA,TRBJ1-6,TRBV20-1,CSASRDSKNSPLHF,TGCAGTGCTAGTCGGGACAGCAAGAATTCACCCCTCCACTTT
NA,NA,TRBJ1-1,TRBV30,CAWSVEGATEAFF,TGTGCCTGGAGTGTTGAAGGGGCCACTGAAGCTTTCTTT
NA,NA,TRBJ2-3,TRBV28,CASSLWDSNTQYF,TGTGCCAGCAGCCTATGGGACTCTAATACGCAGTATTTT
NA,NA,TRBJ1-3,TRBV28,CASNRHSPPYGNTIYF,TGTGCCAGCAATCGCCACTCCCCCCCTTACGGGAACACCATATATTTT
TRBD2,NA,TRBJ2-5,TRBV9,CASSGRSGRETQYF,TGTGCCAGCAGCGGGAGGAGCGGGAGGGAGACCCAGTACTTC
NA,once,TRBJ2-3,TRBV2,CASSELTPGNTDTQYF,TGTGCCAGCAGTGAGTTGACCCCGGGGAACACAGATACGCAGTATTTT
NA,NA,TRBJ1-6,TRBV2,CASRSPQGYNSPLHF,TGTGCCAGCCGTTCGCCACAGGGCTATAATTCACCCCTCCACTTT
NA,NA,TRBJ1-6,TRBV27,CASSFPGGNSPLHF,TGTGCCAGCAGTTTCCCGGGCGGGAATTCACCCCTCCACTTT